This TCR beta chain was sequenced in a study of graft-versus-host responses after intestinal transplantation. Across the study: For approximately three years after anti-thymocyte globulin induction, all recipients took tacrolimus and steroids.

Assay: immunoSEQ multiplex PCR; the TCRdb copy retains only in-frame clones and omits some. The data contain some 82,000 clones, about nine tenths of them singletons. Overall study results and limits: Early post-transplant HvG declines were associated with peak circulating GvH clone levels. The authors found GvH clones in recipient marrow, some appearing first in ileum or blood.

This clone showed up just once. The antigen is undetermined. This CDR3 spans 14 amino acids. Per germline, CDR1 MNHEY and CDR2 SVGAGI. Trimming took 6 bases from V and 8 from J; bases not matched to a gene: 7. The chain joins TRBV6-5 to TRBJ1-4; 9 nucleotides line up with TRBD1. This receptor was obtained from a human donor who was the organ donor for an intestinal transplant. The starting material was unstimulated CD8+ T cells sorted from spleen or lymph node cells, obtained before transplant. CDR3 in DNA: TGTGCCAGCAGCTCGGGACAGGGCGGAGAAAAACTGTTTTTT. Translation: CASSSGQGGEKLFF.